Listed here are 5 T cell receptor beta chains from one sample, sequenced in a study of identical twins. TCRdb re-derived calls from the 5' RACE reads in MiXCR, one entry per CDR3 protein. The data show approximately 410,000 distinct CDR3 sequences, approximately 17% seen once. Sample: naive T cells sorted from blood. These receptors were collected from a man over 45 in good health.

This clonotype was observed many times. The rearrangement uses TRBV20-1 and TRBJ1-1; D is possibly TRBD1 (6 bases). The CDR3 is 14 amino acids. Trimming cost V 6 bases and J 4 bases, with 18 bases left between them. Germline V lookup: CDR1 DFQATT, CDR2 SNEGSKA (reference sequence). In DNA form, the CDR3 reads TGCAGTGCCCCTACGCGGGGGGCGAGCACTGAAGCTTTCTTT. Translation: CSAPTRGASTEAFF.

This chain uses TRBV28 with TRBJ2-5; 11 bases are a match to TRBD2. The CDR3 is made up of 17 amino acids. Germline CDR1 MDHEN, CDR2 SYDVKM. Trimming removed 5 bases from V and 0 bases from J; junction bases left unmatched: 8. CDR3 bases: TGTGCCAGCAGTCACAGTAGGACTAGCGGGTACCAAGAGACCCAGTACTTC. Amino acid sequence: CASSHSRTSGYQETQYF.

This clonotype was seen a few times. The chain carries TRBV29-1 and TRBJ1-2, with no clear D. The length of the CDR3 is 11 residues. V was pared by 6 bases and J by 4 bases, with 9 bases between. In germline, CDR1 is SQVTM, CDR2 ANQGSEA. CDR3 amino acids: CSVREVYGYTF. CDR3 bases: TGCAGCGTCCGGGAAGTCTATGGCTACACCTTC.

This clonotype was seen ten or more times. The V gene is TRBV5-6, the J gene TRBJ1-5; 7 bases align to TRBD1. The V gene's germline CDR1 is SGHDT and CDR2 YYEEEE. The CDR3 sequence is 16 residues long. V lost 2 bases to trimming and J lost 0 bases; unmatched junction nucleotides: 5. The CDR3 region is CASSFRDSYSNQPQHF. In nucleotides, the CDR3 is TGTGCCAGCAGCTTTCGGGACAGCTATAGCAATCAGCCCCAGCATTTT.

This clonotype has ten or more counts. This sequence joins TRBV5-1 and TRBJ2-7; D gene unclear. The length of the CDR3 is 13 residues. Germline V lookup: CDR1 SGHRS, CDR2 YFSETQ. Trimming took 6 bases from V and 0 from J, leaving 10 bases between them. The CDR3 region has the DNA TGCGCCAGCAACGGTCGGAACTCCTACGAGCAGTACTTC. Residues: CASNGRNSYEQYF.